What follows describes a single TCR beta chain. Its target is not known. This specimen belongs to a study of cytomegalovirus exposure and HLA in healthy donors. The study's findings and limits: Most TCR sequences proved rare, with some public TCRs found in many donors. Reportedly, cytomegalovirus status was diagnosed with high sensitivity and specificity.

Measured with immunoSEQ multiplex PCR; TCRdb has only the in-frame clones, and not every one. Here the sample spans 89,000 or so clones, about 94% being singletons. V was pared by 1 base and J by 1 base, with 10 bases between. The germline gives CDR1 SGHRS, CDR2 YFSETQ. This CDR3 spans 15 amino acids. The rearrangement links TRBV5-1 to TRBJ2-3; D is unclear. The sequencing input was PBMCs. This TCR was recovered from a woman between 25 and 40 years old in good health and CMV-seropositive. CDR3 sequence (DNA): TGCGCCAGCAGCTTGTCCGCGTCTGGCACAGATACGCAGTATTTT. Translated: CASSLSASGTDTQYF.